A single sample gave rise to the 18 T cell receptor beta chains below, sequenced in a study of graft-versus-host responses after intestinal transplantation. Using immunoSEQ multiplex PCR, the repertoire was profiled, and TCRdb retains in-frame clones only, with some absent. The data show some 140,000 clones, with around 90% seen just once and about 0.19% held by the top ten. These TCRs are of unknown antigen specificity. This material consisted of unstimulated CD4+ T cells sorted from spleen or lymph node cells, taken before intestinal transplant. These receptor sequences come from a human donor who received an intestinal transplant.

V is TRBV18 and J is TRBJ2-5, with D uncertain. The end of the DNA fits TRBJ2-7 better, so the J call may be wrong. Germline V CDR1 and CDR2: KGHSH, LQKENI. CDR3 length: 15 amino acids. CDR3 sequence reads: CASSPPWGSDYEQYF. The CDR3 nucleotides are TGTGCCAGCTCACCACCGTGGGGTTCCGATTACGAGCAGTACTTC.

The gene calls are TRBV5-4 and TRBJ1-4, with D unclear. Germline V gives CDR1 SGHNT, CDR2 YYREEE (reference sequence). V lost 4 bases and J 4 bases, leaving 8 bases between the germline ends. CDR3 length equals 13 residues. CDR3 sequence (DNA): TGTGCCAGCAGCACCGCTGGTAATGAAAAACTGTTTTTT. Amino acid sequence: CASSTAGNEKLFF.

This clone has a single count. This rearrangement joins TRBV2 to TRBJ1-1; D is unclear. V gave up 6 bases and J gave up 10 bases, with 21 bases separating them. This CDR3 is built from 14 residues. CDR1 and CDR2 from the germline V gene are SNHLY and FYNNEI. CDR3 in DNA: TGTGCCAGCAGCAGCCGACCCCTACCAGATATAGCTTTCTTT. Its protein is CASSSRPLPDIAFF. The full variable domain, completed using reference TRBV2 and TRBJ1-1, is EPEVTQTPSHQVTQMGQEVILRCVPISNHLYFYWYRQILGQKVEFLVSFYNNEISEKSEIFDDQFSVERPDGSNFTLKIRSTKLEDSAMYFCASSSRPLPDIAFFGQGTRLTVV.

V gene TRBV5-4 combines with J gene TRBJ2-2, with a tentative D call TRBD1 (6 bases). This CDR3 comprises 15 residues. Germline CDR1 reads SGHNT; CDR2 reads YYREEE (reference sequence). V was pared by 0 bases and J by 5 bases, with 11 bases between. CDR3 nucleotides: TGTGCCAGCAGCTTGGCCACAGGGACGACCGGGGAGCTGTTTTTT. Protein: CASSLATGTTGELFF.

This clone was seen a few times. This sequence joins TRBV28 and TRBJ2-7; 11 nucleotides align to TRBD1. With 3 bases clipped from V and 3 bases from J, the junction kept 4 bases outside the gene matches. Germline loops: CDR1 MDHEN, CDR2 SYDVKM. The CDR3 covers 15 residues. CDR3 amino acids: CASSLLGQGVYEQYF. CDR3 DNA: TGTGCCAGCAGTTTGTTGGGACAGGGGGTCTACGAGCAGTACTTC. Together with reference TRBV28 and TRBJ2-7, the CDR3 gives the full variable domain: DVKVTQSSRYLVKRTGEKVFLECVQDMDHENMFWYRQDPGLGLRLIYFSYDVKMKEKGDIPEGYSVSREKKERFSLILESASTNQTSMYLCASSLLGQGVYEQYFGPGTRLTVT.

This clone was counted a single time. J is TRBJ2-1 and V is TRBV27; no clear D. CDR3 length equals 15 residues. Trimming cost V 0 bases and J 0 bases, with 6 bases left between them. Germline-derived CDR1 and CDR2 are MNHEY and SMNVEV (reference sequence). The CDR3 sequence: CASSLSRSSYNEQFF. The CDR3 coding sequence is TGTGCCAGCAGTTTATCTAGGAGCTCCTACAATGAGCAGTTCTTC.

The CDR3 DNA sequence: TGTGCCAGCGCCCTGCGCCAGGGAGGAAATGAAAAACTGTTTTTT. This codes for CASALRQGGNEKLFF. V and J are TRBV28 and TRBJ1-4, with D maybe TRBD1 (5 bases). From germline, CDR1 is MDHEN and CDR2 SYDVKM. The CDR3 is 15 amino acids. Trimming pared 8 bases from V and 5 bases from J, leaving 18 bases between.

This chain's CDR3 is CASSLTGQSSYNEQFF. The CDR3 DNA follows: TGTGCCAGCAGCTTAACGGGACAGAGCTCCTACAATGAGCAGTTCTTC. The chain is built from TRBV11-3 and TRBJ2-1, with 7 bases fitting TRBD1. Trimming at V came to 2 bases and at J to 0 bases, leaving 4 bases not matched to a gene. In germline, CDR1 is SGHNT, CDR2 YENEEA. The CDR3 is made up of 16 amino acids.

The chain couples TRBV5-5 to TRBJ2-7; 9 bases align to TRBD1. The CDR3 runs 17 residues. V gave up 0 bases and J gave up 4 bases; unmatched junction bases: 11. Per germline, CDR1 SGHKS and CDR2 YYEKEE (reference sequence). This chain's CDR3 is CASSLGRAETGGYEQYF. DNA of the CDR3: TGTGCCAGCAGCTTGGGGCGCGCCGAGACAGGGGGGTACGAGCAGTACTTC. The whole variable domain, filled in from reference TRBV5-5 and TRBJ2-7, reads DAGVTQSPTHLIKTRGQQVTLRCSPISGHKSVSWYQQVLGQGPQFIFQYYEKEERGRGNFPDRFSARQFPNYSSELNVNALLLGDSALYLCASSLGRAETGGYEQYFGPGTRLTVT.

The rearrangement links TRBV5-1 to TRBJ2-3; the match to TRBD2 covers 10 bases. The CDR3 sequence is 15 residues long. V was pared by 2 bases and J by 2 bases, with 2 bases of the junction left unmatched. Germline CDR1 and CDR2: SGHRS and YFSETQ. The DNA for the CDR3 is TGCGCCAGCAGCTTACTAGCGGGGAACACAGATACGCAGTATTTT. Amino acids: CASSLLAGNTDTQYF.

This clone was found a few times. The rearrangement links TRBV5-1 to TRBJ1-1; possible D gene TRBD1, 6 bases. Per the germline V gene, CDR1 is SGHRS and CDR2 is YFSETQ. Trimming took off 0 bases at V and 2 bases at J, with 11 bases between the two ends. There are 15 residues in the CDR3. CDR3 nucleotide sequence: TGCGCCAGCAGCTTGGGGGGCAGGGGTAACACTGAAGCTTTCTTT. This translates into CASSLGGRGNTEAFF.

The rearrangement links TRBV7-3 to TRBJ2-7, with 10 positions matching TRBD1. The CDR3 loop spans 15 amino acids. CDR1 and CDR2 from the germline V gene are SGHTA and FQGTGA. V lost 4 bases to trimming and J lost 6 bases; unmatched junction nucleotides: 9. CDR3 in amino acids: CASSSTPGQGSEQYF. CDR3 nucleotides: TGTGCCAGCAGCTCAACCCCGGGACAGGGGAGCGAGCAGTACTTC.

The V call is TRBV18, the J call TRBJ1-2, with no clear D. The V gene's germline CDR1 is KGHSH and CDR2 LQKENI. The CDR3 is 14 amino acids. Trimming took off 3 bases at V and 6 bases at J, with 14 bases between the two ends. The CDR3 DNA reads as TGTGCCAGCTCACCGACTTCCCCCGCGGATGGCTACACCTTC. This translates into CASSPTSPADGYTF.

About this clone: This CDR3 is also generated by other DNA sequences in the sample. The gene calls are TRBV19 and TRBJ1-1, with D perhaps matching TRBD1 (5 bases). Germline-derived CDR1 and CDR2 are LNHDA and SQIVND (reference sequence). This CDR3 comprises 13 residues. Trimming left V 2 bases short and J 1 base short, with 5 bases between. This CDR3 is CASSIQGNTEAFF. The CDR3 bases are TGTGCCAGTAGTATACAGGGGAACACTGAAGCTTTCTTT.

The CDR3 DNA follows: TGTGCCAGCAGCTTGGAGGGGACTAATGAAAAACTGTTTTTT. Translation: CASSLEGTNEKLFF. This chain links TRBV5-6 with TRBJ1-4; the D gene is possibly TRBD1 (5 bases). The CDR3 totals 14 residues. V was trimmed by 0 bases and J by 2 bases, leaving 5 bases between them. CDR1 and CDR2 from the germline V gene are SGHDT and YYEEEE.

The chain couples TRBV11-1 to TRBJ1-1; D may be TRBD1 (5 bases). The CDR3 runs to 14 residues. V dropped 3 bases and J dropped 5 bases, with 13 bases sitting between them. CDR1 SGHAT and CDR2 FQDESV come from the germline V gene (reference sequence). The CDR3 reads CASSFRGSRTEAFF. The CDR3 DNA reads TGTGCCAGCAGCTTCCGGGGGAGTAGGACTGAAGCTTTCTTT.

This rearrangement joins TRBV4-3 to TRBJ2-3, with 10 bases lining up with TRBD2. The CDR3 loop spans 17 amino acids. The germline gives CDR1 LGHNA, CDR2 YSLEER. V shed 1 base, J shed 4 bases, and the junction held 8 bases outside the gene matches. The CDR3 bases are TGCGCCAGCAGCCAAGGTCTAGCGGGAGTTCGGGCAGATACGCAGTATTTT. It encodes CASSQGLAGVRADTQYF.

The chain joins TRBV7-2 to TRBJ2-7; D ambiguous. Germline V gene data show CDR1 as SGHTA and CDR2 as FQGNSA. V shed 4 bases and J shed 5 bases, with 9 bases lying between them. The CDR3 runs 12 residues. As DNA, the CDR3 is TGTGCCAGCAGCTCCCTAGATGACGAGCAGTACTTC. Encoded protein: CASSSLDDEQYF.